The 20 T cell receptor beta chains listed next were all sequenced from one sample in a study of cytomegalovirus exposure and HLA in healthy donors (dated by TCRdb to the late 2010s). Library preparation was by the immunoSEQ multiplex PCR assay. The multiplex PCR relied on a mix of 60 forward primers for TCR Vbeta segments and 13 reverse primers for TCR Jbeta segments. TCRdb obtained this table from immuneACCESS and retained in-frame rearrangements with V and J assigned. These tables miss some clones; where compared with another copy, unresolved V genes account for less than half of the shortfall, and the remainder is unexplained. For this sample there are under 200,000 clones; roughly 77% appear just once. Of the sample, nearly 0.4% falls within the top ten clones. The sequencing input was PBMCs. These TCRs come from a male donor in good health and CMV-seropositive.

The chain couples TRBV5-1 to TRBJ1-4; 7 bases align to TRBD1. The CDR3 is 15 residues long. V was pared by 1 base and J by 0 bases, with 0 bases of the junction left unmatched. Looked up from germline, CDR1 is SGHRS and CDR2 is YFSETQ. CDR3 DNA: TGCGCCAGCAGCTTGCAGGGGGCAACTAATGAAAAACTGTTTTTT. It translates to CASSLQGATNEKLFF.

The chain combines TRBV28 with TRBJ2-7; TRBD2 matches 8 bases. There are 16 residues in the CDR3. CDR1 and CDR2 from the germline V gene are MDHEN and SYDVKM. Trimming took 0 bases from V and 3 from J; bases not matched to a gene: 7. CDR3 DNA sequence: TGTGCCAGCAGTTTATGGGGGGGGACTAGGGGCTACGAGCAGTACTTC. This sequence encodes CASSLWGGTRGYEQYF.

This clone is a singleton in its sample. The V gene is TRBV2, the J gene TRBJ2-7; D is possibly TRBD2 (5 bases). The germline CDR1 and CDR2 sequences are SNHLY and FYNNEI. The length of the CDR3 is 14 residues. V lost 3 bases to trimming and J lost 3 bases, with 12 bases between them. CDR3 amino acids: CASSDLGGFYEQYF. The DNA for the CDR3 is TGTGCCAGCAGTGATCTTGGCGGGTTCTACGAGCAGTACTTC.

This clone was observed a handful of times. This CDR3 is CASSLDRGNEQFF. CDR3 bases: TGTGCCAGCAGCTTAGATCGAGGCAATGAGCAGTTCTTC. This chain links TRBV7-3 with TRBJ2-1; D remains ambiguous. The CDR3 totals 13 residues. V lost 2 bases and J lost 6, with 8 bases in between. From germline, CDR1 is SGHTA and CDR2 FQGTGA.

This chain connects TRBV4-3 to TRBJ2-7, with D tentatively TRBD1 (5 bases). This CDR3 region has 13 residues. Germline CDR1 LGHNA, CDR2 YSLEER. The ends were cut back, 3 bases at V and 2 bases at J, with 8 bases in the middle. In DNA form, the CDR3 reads TGCGCCAGCAGCCACGACAGAACCTACGAGCAGTACTTC. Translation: CASSHDRTYEQYF.

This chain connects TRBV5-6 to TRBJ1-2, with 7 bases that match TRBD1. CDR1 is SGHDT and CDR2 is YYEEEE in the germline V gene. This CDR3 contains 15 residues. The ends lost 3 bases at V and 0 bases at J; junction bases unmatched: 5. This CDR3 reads CASSYLDRTNYGYTF. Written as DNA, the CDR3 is TGTGCCAGCAGCTATTTGGACAGGACTAACTATGGCTACACCTTC.

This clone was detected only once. The CDR3 sequence is CASSLRTGPEQYF. For the CDR3, the DNA is TGTGCCAGCAGTTTAAGGACAGGGCCCGAGCAGTACTTC. The chain links TRBV28 to TRBJ2-7; TRBD1 matches at 8 bases. Germline CDR1 and CDR2: MDHEN and SYDVKM. This CDR3 is built from 13 residues. With 2 bases clipped from V and 6 bases from J, the junction kept 3 bases outside the gene matches.

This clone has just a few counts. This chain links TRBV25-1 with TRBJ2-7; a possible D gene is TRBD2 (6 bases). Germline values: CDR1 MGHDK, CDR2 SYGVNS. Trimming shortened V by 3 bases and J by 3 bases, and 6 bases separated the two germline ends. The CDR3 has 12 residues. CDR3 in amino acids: CASSEGGYEQYF. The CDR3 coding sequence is TGTGCCAGCAGTGAGGGGGGCTACGAGCAGTACTTC.

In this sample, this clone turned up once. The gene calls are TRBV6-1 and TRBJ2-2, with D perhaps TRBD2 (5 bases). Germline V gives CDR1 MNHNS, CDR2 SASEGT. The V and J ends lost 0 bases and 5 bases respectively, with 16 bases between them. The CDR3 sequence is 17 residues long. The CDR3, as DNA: TGTGCCAGCAGTGAAGCTTATCGGGGATCAGAAACCGGGGAGCTGTTTTTT. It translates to CASSEAYRGSETGELFF.

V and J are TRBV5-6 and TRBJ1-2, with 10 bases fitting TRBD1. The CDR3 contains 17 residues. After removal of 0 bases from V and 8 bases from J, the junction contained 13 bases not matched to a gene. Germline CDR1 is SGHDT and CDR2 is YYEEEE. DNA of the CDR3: TGTGCCAGCAGCTTGGCGGAGGGGACAGGGGAACCGGGGGGCTACACCTTC. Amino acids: CASSLAEGTGEPGGYTF.

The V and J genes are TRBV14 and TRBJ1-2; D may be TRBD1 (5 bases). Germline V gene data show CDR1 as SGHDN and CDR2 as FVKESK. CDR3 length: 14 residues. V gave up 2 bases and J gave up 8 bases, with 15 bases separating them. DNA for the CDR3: TGTGCCAGCAGCCAATGGGCGGGACTGGTGGGCTACACCTTC. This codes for CASSQWAGLVGYTF.

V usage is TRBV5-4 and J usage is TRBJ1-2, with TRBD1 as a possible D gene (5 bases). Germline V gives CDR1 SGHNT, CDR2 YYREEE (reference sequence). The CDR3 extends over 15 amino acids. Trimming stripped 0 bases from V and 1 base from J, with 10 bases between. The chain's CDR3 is CASSLGGGINYGYTF. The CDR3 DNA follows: TGTGCCAGCAGCTTGGGTGGGGGGATTAACTATGGCTACACCTTC.

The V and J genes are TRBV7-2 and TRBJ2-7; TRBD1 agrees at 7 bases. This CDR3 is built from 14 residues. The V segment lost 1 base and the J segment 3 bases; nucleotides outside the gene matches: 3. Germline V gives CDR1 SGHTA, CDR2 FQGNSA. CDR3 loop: CASSLGGQIYEQYF. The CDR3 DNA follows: TGTGCCAGCAGCTTAGGGGGACAGATCTACGAGCAGTACTTC. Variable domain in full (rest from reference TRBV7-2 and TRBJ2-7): GAGVSQSPSNKVTEKGKDVELRCDPISGHTALYWYRQSLGQGLEFLIYFQGNSAPDKSGLPSDRFSAERTGGSVSTLTIQRTQQEDSAVYLCASSLGGQIYEQYFGPGTRLTVT.

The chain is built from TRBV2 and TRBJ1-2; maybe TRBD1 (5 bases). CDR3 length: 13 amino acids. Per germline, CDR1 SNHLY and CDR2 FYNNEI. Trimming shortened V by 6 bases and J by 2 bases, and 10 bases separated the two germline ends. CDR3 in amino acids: CASRGDRNYGYTF. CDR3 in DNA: TGTGCCAGCAGGGGCGACAGAAACTATGGCTACACCTTC.

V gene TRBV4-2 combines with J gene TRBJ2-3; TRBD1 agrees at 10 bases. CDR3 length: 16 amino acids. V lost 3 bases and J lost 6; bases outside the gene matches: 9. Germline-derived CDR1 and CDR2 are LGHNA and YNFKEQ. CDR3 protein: CASSQVGQGPTDTQYF. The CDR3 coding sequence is TGTGCCAGCAGCCAGGTGGGACAGGGGCCGACCGATACGCAGTATTTT.

Here the CDR3 reads CASQGTGNWRSEKLFF. The CDR3 DNA reads as TGTGCCAGTCAGGGGACAGGGAACTGGCGGAGTGAAAAACTGTTTTTT. V and J are TRBV19 and TRBJ1-4, with 9 bases matching TRBD1. J gave up 7 bases and V 8 bases, and 14 bases lay outside the gene matches. Germline loops: CDR1 LNHDA, CDR2 SQIVND (reference sequence). This CDR3 comprises 16 residues.

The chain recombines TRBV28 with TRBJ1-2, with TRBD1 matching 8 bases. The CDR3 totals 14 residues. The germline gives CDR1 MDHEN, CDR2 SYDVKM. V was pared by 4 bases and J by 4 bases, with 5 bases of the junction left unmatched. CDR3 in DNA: TGTGCCAGCAGTTCAAACAGGGGGTTCTATGGCTACACCTTC. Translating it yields CASSSNRGFYGYTF.

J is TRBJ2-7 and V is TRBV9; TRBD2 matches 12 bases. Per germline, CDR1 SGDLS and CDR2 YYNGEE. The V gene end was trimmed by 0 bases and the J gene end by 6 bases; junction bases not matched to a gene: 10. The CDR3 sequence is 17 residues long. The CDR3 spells CASSVGLAGVGLPEQYF. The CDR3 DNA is TGTGCCAGCAGCGTAGGACTAGCGGGAGTGGGCCTTCCCGAGCAGTACTTC.

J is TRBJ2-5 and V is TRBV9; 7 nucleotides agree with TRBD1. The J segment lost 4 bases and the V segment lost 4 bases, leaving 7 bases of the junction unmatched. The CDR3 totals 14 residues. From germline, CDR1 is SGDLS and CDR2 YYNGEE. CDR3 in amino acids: CASSTRGGAETQYF. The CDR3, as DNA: TGTGCCAGCAGCACACGAGGGGGCGCAGAGACCCAGTACTTC.

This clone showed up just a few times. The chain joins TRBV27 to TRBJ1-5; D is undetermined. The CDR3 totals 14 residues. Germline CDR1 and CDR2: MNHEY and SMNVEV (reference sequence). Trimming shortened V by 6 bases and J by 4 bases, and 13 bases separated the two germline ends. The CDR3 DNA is TGTGCCAGCAGCCCCCTCCCTTCGAATCAGCCCCAGCATTTT. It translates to CASSPLPSNQPQHF.